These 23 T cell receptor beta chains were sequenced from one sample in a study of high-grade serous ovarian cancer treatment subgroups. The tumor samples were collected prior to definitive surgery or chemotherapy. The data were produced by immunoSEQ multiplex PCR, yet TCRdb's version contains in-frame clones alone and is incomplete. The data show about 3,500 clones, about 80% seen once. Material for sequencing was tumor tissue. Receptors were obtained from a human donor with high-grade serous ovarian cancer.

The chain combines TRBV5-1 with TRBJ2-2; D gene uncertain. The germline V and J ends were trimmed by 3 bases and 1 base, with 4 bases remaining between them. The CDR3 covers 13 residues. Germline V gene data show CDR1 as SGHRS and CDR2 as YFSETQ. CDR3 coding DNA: TGCGCCAGCAGCTCGGGGAACACCGGGGAGCTGTTTTTT. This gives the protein CASSSGNTGELFF.

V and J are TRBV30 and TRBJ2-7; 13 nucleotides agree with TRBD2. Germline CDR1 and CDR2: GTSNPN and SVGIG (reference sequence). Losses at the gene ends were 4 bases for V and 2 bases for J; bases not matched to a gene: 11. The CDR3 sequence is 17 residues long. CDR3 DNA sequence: TGTGCCTGGACCTGGACTAGCGGGGGCCGAGATCCCTACGAGCAGTACTTC. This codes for CAWTWTSGGRDPYEQYF. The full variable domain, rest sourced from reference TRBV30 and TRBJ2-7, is SQTIHQWPATLVQPVGSPLSLECTVEGTSNPNLYWYRQAAGRGLQLLFYSVGIGQISSEVPQNLSASRPQDRQFILSSKKLLLSDSGFYLCAWTWTSGGRDPYEQYFGPGTRLTVT.

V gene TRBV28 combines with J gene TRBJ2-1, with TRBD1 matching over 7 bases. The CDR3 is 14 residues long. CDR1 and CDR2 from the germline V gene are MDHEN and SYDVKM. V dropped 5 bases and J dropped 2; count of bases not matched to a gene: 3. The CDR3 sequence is CASSGGQTYNEQFF. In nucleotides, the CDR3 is TGTGCCAGCAGTGGGGGACAGACCTACAATGAGCAGTTCTTC.

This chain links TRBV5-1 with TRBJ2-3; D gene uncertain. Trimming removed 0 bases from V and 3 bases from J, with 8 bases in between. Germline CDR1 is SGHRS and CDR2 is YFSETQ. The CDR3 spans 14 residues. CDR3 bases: TGCGCCAGCAGCTTGGGCCGGAGAACAGATACGCAGTATTTT. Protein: CASSLGRRTDTQYF.

CDR3 residues: CASSYSTGLGTQYF. CDR3 DNA sequence: TGTGCCAGCAGTTACTCGACCGGCTTGGGGACCCAGTACTTC. The gene calls are TRBV6-5 and TRBJ2-5, with unresolved D. The CDR3 runs 14 residues. Germline V CDR1 and CDR2: MNHEY, SVGAGI. Trimming took 0 bases from V and 7 from J, leaving 12 bases between them.

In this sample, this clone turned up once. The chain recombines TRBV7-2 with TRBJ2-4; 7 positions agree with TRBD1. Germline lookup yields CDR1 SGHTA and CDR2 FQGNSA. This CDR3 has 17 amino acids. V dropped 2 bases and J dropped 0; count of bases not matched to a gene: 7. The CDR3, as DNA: TGTGCCAGCAGCTTACAGCCCCAGGGGGTAGCCAAAAACATTCAGTACTTC. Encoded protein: CASSLQPQGVAKNIQYF.

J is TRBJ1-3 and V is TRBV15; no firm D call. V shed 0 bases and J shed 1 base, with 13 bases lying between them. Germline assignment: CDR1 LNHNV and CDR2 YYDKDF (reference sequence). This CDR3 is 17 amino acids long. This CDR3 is CATSREGGYTSGNTIYF. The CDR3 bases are TGTGCCACCAGCAGAGAAGGCGGATACACTTCTGGAAACACCATATATTTT.

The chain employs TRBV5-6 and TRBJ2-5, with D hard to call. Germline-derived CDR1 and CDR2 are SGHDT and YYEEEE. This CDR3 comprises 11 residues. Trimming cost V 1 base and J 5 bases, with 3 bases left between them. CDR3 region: CASSLSETQYF. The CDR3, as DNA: TGTGCCAGCAGCTTGAGTGAGACCCAGTACTTC.

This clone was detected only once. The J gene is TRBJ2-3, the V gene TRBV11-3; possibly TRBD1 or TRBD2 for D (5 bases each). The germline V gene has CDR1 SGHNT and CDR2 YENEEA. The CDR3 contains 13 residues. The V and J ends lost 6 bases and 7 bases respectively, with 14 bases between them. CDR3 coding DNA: TGTGCCAGCAGTTTGGGGGTTAGAAATACGCAGTATTTT. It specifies CASSLGVRNTQYF.

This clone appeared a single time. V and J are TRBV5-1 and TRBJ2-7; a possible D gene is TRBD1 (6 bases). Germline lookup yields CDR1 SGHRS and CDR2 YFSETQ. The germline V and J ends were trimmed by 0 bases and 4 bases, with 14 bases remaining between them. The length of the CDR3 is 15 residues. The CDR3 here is CASSLGDIPTYEQYF. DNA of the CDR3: TGCGCCAGCAGCTTGGGGGACATTCCTACTTACGAGCAGTACTTC.

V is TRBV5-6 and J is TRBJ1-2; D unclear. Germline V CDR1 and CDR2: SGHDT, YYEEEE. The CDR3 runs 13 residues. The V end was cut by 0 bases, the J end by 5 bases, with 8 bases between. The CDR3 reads CASSLGAVYGYTF. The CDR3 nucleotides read TGTGCCAGCAGCTTGGGTGCAGTGTATGGCTACACCTTC.

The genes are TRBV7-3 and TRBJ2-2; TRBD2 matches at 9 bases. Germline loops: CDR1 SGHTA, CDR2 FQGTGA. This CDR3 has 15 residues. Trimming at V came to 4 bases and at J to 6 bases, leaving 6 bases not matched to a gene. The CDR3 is CASSSPSGGPGELFF. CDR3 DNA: TGTGCCAGCAGCTCCCCCAGCGGGGGGCCCGGGGAGCTGTTTTTT.

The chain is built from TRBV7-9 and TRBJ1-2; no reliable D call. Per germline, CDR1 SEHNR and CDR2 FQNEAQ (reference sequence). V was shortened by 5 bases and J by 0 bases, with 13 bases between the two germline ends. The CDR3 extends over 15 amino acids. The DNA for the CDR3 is TGTGCCAGCAGCCGCGGGGAGCCTACTAACTATGGCTACACCTTC. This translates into CASSRGEPTNYGYTF.

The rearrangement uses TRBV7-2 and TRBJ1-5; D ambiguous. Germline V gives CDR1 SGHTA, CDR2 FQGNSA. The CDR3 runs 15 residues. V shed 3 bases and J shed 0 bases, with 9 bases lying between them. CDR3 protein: CASSFMGDSNQPQHF. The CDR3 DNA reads TGTGCCAGCAGCTTCATGGGAGATAGCAATCAGCCCCAGCATTTT.

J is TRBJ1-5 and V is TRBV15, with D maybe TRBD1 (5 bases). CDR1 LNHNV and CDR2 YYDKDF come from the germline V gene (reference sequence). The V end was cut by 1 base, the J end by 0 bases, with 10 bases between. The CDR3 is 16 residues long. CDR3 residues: CATSRVGDYSNQPQHF. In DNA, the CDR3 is TGTGCCACCAGCAGAGTAGGGGACTATAGCAATCAGCCCCAGCATTTT.

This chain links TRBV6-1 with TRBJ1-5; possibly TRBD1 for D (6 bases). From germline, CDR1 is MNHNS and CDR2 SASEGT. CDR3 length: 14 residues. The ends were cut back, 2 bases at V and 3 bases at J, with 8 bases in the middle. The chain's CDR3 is CASSEWGANQPQHF. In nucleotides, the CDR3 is TGTGCCAGCAGTGAATGGGGGGCCAATCAGCCCCAGCATTTT.

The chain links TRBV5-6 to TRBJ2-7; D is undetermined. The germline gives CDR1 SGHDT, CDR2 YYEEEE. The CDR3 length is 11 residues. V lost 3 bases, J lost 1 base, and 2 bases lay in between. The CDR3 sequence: CASSSSYEQYF. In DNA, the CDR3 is TGTGCCAGCAGCTCATCCTACGAGCAGTACTTC.

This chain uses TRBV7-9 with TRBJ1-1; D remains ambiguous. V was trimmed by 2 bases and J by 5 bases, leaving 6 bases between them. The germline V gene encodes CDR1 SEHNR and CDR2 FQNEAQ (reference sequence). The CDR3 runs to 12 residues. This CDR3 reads CASSLMGTEAFF. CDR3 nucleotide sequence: TGTGCCAGCAGCTTAATGGGGACTGAAGCTTTCTTT.

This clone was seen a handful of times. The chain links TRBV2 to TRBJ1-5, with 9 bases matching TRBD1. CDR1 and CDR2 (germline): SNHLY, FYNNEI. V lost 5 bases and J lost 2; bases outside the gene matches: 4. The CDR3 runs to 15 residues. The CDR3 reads CASSLTGGGNQPQHF. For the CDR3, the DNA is TGTGCCAGCAGTCTGACAGGGGGGGGCAATCAGCCCCAGCATTTT.

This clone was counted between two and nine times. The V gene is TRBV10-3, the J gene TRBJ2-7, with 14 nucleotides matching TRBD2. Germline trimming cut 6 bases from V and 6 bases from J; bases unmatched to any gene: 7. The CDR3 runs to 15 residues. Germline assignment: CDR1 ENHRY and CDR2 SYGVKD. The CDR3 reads CAISDGTSGGGEQYF. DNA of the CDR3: TGTGCCATCAGCGACGGGACTAGCGGGGGAGGCGAGCAGTACTTC.

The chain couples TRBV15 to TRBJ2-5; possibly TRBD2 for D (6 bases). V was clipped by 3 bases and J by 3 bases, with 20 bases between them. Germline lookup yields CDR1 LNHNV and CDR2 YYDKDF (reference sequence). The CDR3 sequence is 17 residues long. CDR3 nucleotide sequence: TGTGCCACCAGCAGCCTACCCGCGGCTAGCGCTAAAGAGACCCAGTACTTC. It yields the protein CATSSLPAASAKETQYF.

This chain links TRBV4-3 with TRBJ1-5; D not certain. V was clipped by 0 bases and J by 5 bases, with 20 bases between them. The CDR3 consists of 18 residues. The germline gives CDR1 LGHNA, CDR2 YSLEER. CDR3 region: CASSQDFRAGHLDQPQHF. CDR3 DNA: TGCGCCAGCAGCCAAGATTTTCGGGCTGGGCATCTGGATCAGCCCCAGCATTTT.

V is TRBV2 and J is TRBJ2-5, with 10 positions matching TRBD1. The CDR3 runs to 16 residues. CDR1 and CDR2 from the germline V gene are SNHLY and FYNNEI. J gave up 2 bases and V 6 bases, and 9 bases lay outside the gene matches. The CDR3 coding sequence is TGTGCCAGCAGGGGCTGGGACAGGGGCCTGCAAGAGACCCAGTACTTC. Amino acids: CASRGWDRGLQETQYF.